This paragraph reports one T cell receptor beta chain. Its target is unknown. Primers: 60 Vbeta forward and 13 Jbeta reverse. Authors' processing steps: It was a later analysis that counted roughly 80 million unique TCR beta chains, of which about 10 million were shared. Method: immunoSEQ multiplex PCR; TCRdb's copy keeps in-frame clones and lacks some. Clone size and the V and J calls come from that table; the DNA yielded D and trimming. The sample lists 95,000 to 150,000 clones; 80% to 85% were seen once. This entry comes from a study of cytomegalovirus exposure and HLA in healthy donors. Study conclusions and caveats: Common viral pathogens seemed, in a later analysis, to connect with several of the most significant clusters.

The germline CDR1 and CDR2 sequences are MNHEY and SMNVEV (reference sequence). V dropped 7 bases and J dropped 5 bases, with 16 bases sitting between them. The CDR3 has 14 amino acids. The sample was PBMCs. The chain has TRBV27 and TRBJ2-3; D perhaps matches TRBD2 (7 bases). The TCR sequence derives from a man aged 25 to 40 in good health and CMV-seronegative. As DNA, the CDR3 is TGTGCCAGCACCCCTGGGGGGGCTAGAGATACGCAGTATTTT. Its protein is CASTPGGARDTQYF.